The 25 T cell receptor beta chains below all came from one sample that was sequenced in a study of blood T cells in healthy people across ages. It was with a sample-barcoded 5' primer and a J-beta primer mix that a second PCR of about 7 to 12 cycles was run. Each CDR3 protein gets one entry after TCRdb re-called the 5' RACE reads with MiXCR. Of some 1.5 million distinct CDR3 sequences listed, 28% were seen once; the top ten hold about 8%. The sample taken for sequencing was blood. These TCRs come from a woman under 40 in good health.

This chain joins TRBV7-9 and TRBJ2-1, with TRBD2 matching 8 bases. The CDR3 spans 11 residues. Looked up from germline, CDR1 is SEHNR and CDR2 is FQNEAQ (reference sequence). CDR3 protein: CSLAGYNEQFF. CDR3 nucleotide sequence: TGTTCCCTAGCGGGCTACAATGAGCAGTTCTTC.

In this sample, this clonotype turned up a few times. This chain connects TRBV29-1 to TRBJ2-5; 8 nucleotides line up with TRBD2. With V trimmed by 7 bases and J by 0 bases, 13 bases remained unmatched. This CDR3 comprises 16 residues. Germline-derived CDR1 and CDR2 are SQVTM and ANQGSEA. The CDR3, as DNA: TGCAGCGCTCCTGGAGGAAGCGGGAGAGACCAAGAGACCCAGTACTTC. Translated, it gives CSAPGGSGRDQETQYF.

The chain links TRBV20-1 to TRBJ2-3, with 10 bases identical to TRBD2. The CDR3 has 15 residues. The trim removed 6 bases at V and 1 base at J, leaving 7 bases unmatched. Germline CDR1 DFQATT, CDR2 SNEGSKA (reference sequence). This CDR3 reads CSALSTSGRTDTQYF. As DNA, the CDR3 is TGCAGTGCCTTATCGACTAGCGGGCGCACAGATACGCAGTATTTT.

This clonotype came up many times. The rearrangement links TRBV12-3 or TRBV12-4 to TRBJ1-2, with a weak D call TRBD1 (5 bases). Trimming removed 9 bases at V and 2 bases at J, with 10 bases between. The CDR3 covers 12 residues. The CDR3 sequence is CASGGTNYGYTF. In nucleotides, the CDR3 is TGTGCCAGTGGGGGGACCAACTATGGCTACACCTTC.

The chain's CDR3 is CSVEGTSGGLMNEQFF. In DNA, the CDR3 is TGCAGCGTCGAGGGGACTAGCGGGGGGTTGATGAATGAGCAGTTCTTC. V gene TRBV29-1 combines with J gene TRBJ2-1; 15 bases are shared with TRBD2. J lost 7 bases, V lost 6 bases, and 10 bases had no gene match. CDR3 size: 16 residues. CDR1 and CDR2 from the germline V gene are SQVTM and ANQGSEA.

Regarding this clonotype: A single base separates this from a much larger clone, so it may be a read error. This chain joins TRBV7-6 and TRBJ2-7; 9 bases line up with TRBD1. Germline lookup yields CDR1 SGHVS and CDR2 FNYEAQ. This CDR3 region has 15 residues. The CDR3 region has the DNA TGTGCCAGCGGCTTGACCGGGACAGGGATAGGCGAGCAGTACTTC. As protein: CASGLTGTGIGEQYF.

The chain links TRBV2 to TRBJ1-5, with 7 bases aligning to TRBD1. CDR3 length: 12 amino acids. The J segment lost 7 bases and the V segment lost 10 bases, leaving 7 bases of the junction unmatched. Germline loops: CDR1 SNHLY, CDR2 FYNNEI. Here the CDR3 DNA reads TGTGCCACGGGAGACAGGGAACAGCCCCAGCATTTT. Translating it yields CATGDREQPQHF. Together with reference TRBV2 and TRBJ1-5, the CDR3 gives the full variable domain: EPEVTQTPSHQVTQMGQEVILRCVPISNHLYFYWYRQILGQKVEFLVSFYNNEISEKSEIFDDQFSVERPDGSNFTLKIRSTKLEDSAMYFCATGDREQPQHFGDGTRLSIL.

This clonotype was seen many times. This sequence joins TRBV2 and TRBJ2-7; TRBD1 aligns across 7 bases. CDR1 and CDR2 from the germline V gene are SNHLY and FYNNEI. V lost 4 bases to trimming and J lost 3 bases; unmatched junction nucleotides: 6. CDR3 size: 14 residues. The CDR3 nucleotides read TGTGCCAGCAGTGCGGGACAGCTTATCTACGAGCAGTACTTC. This codes for CASSAGQLIYEQYF.

This clonotype was detected ten times or more. The rearrangement links TRBV6-6 to TRBJ2-5; 7 bases are a match to TRBD1. The ends lost 2 bases at V and 4 bases at J; junction bases unmatched: 4. CDR1 and CDR2 (germline): MNHNY, SVGAGI (reference sequence). The CDR3 sequence is 14 residues long. The CDR3 loop is CASSYRQGGETQYF. CDR3 sequence (DNA): TGTGCCAGCAGTTACCGACAGGGCGGAGAGACCCAGTACTTC.

About this clonotype itself: This may be a read error, as it is one base from a much larger clone. The CDR3 protein is CASSLKSRRGYEQYF. As DNA, the CDR3 is TGTGCCAGCAGCTTGAAATCGCGAAGGGGCTACGAGCAGTACTTC. This chain joins TRBV5-5 and TRBJ2-4, with D perhaps matching TRBD1 (5 bases). TRBJ2-7 matches the DNA end more closely, so the J call is doubtful. This CDR3 has 15 residues. CDR1 and CDR2 from the germline V gene are SGHKS and YYEKEE (reference sequence).

CDR3 in amino acids: CANRGWTGSDQPQHF. DNA for the CDR3: TGTGCCAACAGGGGCTGGACAGGGTCCGATCAGCCCCAGCATTTT. V usage is TRBV28 and J usage is TRBJ1-5, with 8 positions matching TRBD1. The V segment lost 10 bases and the J segment 5 bases; nucleotides outside the gene matches: 13. The CDR3 is made up of 15 amino acids. CDR1 MDHEN and CDR2 SYDVKM come from the germline V gene.

This clonotype was recorded at least ten times. The V gene is TRBV29-1, the J gene TRBJ2-6, with 9 bases identical to TRBD1. This CDR3 is 16 amino acids long. With V trimmed by 3 bases and J by 0 bases, 3 bases remained unmatched. The germline CDR1 and CDR2 sequences are SQVTM and ANQGSEA. The CDR3 sequence: CSVEGQGSSGANVLTF. The CDR3 DNA sequence: TGCAGCGTTGAGGGACAGGGAAGCTCTGGGGCCAACGTCCTGACTTTC.

The rearrangement joins TRBV11-3 to TRBJ2-1; 7 nucleotides match TRBD1. Germline V gives CDR1 SGHNT, CDR2 YENEEA. Trimming at V came to 2 bases and at J to 4 bases, leaving 5 bases not matched to a gene. The CDR3 has 15 residues. The CDR3 nucleotides are TGTGCCAGCAGCTTATCCGGGACAGTTTACAATGAGCAGTTCTTC. This gives the protein CASSLSGTVYNEQFF.

The chain employs TRBV10-3 and TRBJ2-1; D is uncertain. From germline, CDR1 is ENHRY and CDR2 SYGVKD. The CDR3 extends over 12 amino acids. Trimming cost V 4 bases and J 12 bases, with 13 bases left between them. CDR3 sequence: CAISGFEMRQFF. The CDR3 DNA follows: TGTGCCATCAGTGGATTCGAAATGAGGCAGTTCTTC.

For this clonotype: A much larger clone lies a single base off, so this may be a read error. The chain employs TRBV9 and TRBJ2-6, with D perhaps matching TRBD1 (5 bases). In germline, CDR1 is SGDLS, CDR2 YYNGEE. The CDR3 is 16 residues long. Here the CDR3 reads CASAAGSHSRANVLTF. The DNA for the CDR3 is TGTGCCAGCGCGGCAGGGTCCCACTCTAGGGCCAACGTCCTGACTTTC.

This clonotype occurred many times. The chain carries TRBV5-1 and TRBJ2-3; D may correspond to TRBD1 or TRBD2 (6 bases each). The CDR3 is 15 amino acids. Germline assignment: CDR1 SGHRS and CDR2 YFSETQ. Trimming shortened V by 4 bases and J by 3 bases, and 15 bases separated the two germline ends. CDR3 nucleotides: TGCGCCAGCAGCCGGGGGACATCCGCGACAGATACGCAGTATTTT. This codes for CASSRGTSATDTQYF.

This clonotype was seen repeatedly, ten times or more. This chain links TRBV7-2 with TRBJ1-1; D not resolved. From germline, CDR1 is SGHTA and CDR2 FQGNSA. Trimming pared 4 bases from V and 1 base from J, leaving 7 bases between. The CDR3 is 13 residues long. The CDR3 loop reads CASSSQKNTEAFF. The CDR3 bases are TGTGCCAGCAGCTCCCAAAAGAACACTGAAGCTTTCTTT.

The chain recombines TRBV20-1 with TRBJ2-1; no definite D call. The CDR3 length is 14 residues. The germline V gene has CDR1 DFQATT and CDR2 SNEGSKA (reference sequence). Trimming left V 1 base short and J 6 bases short, with 13 bases between. The CDR3 sequence: CSARVSGWGNEQFF. The CDR3 nucleotides are TGCAGTGCTAGAGTATCCGGGTGGGGCAATGAGCAGTTCTTC.

The chain is built from TRBV2 and TRBJ2-2; the D is unclear. This CDR3 is built from 13 residues. The V gene lost 0 bases and the J gene lost 3 bases, with 2 bases spanning the gap. Germline V CDR1 and CDR2: SNHLY, FYNNEI. In nucleotides, the CDR3 is TGTGCCAGCAGTGAAGCCTACACCGGGGAGCTGTTTTTT. Residues: CASSEAYTGELFF.

The rearrangement uses TRBV10-3 and TRBJ1-1, with 8 bases aligning to TRBD1. The germline V gene has CDR1 ENHRY and CDR2 SYGVKD. This CDR3 region has 16 residues. V gave up 2 bases and J gave up 1 base; unmatched junction bases: 6. The CDR3 spells CAISEHPGTGNTEAFF. The CDR3 DNA follows: TGTGCCATCAGTGAGCACCCAGGGACAGGGAACACTGAAGCTTTCTTT.

The chain combines TRBV12-3 or TRBV12-4 with TRBJ2-7, with D possibly matching TRBD2 (6 bases). The CDR3 runs to 14 residues. Deletions cut 7 bases from V and 3 bases from J, with 16 bases between. CDR3 sequence: CASTIGTQNYEQYF. In DNA, the CDR3 is TGTGCCAGCACTATCGGGACTCAGAACTACGAGCAGTACTTC.

This clonotype turned up a few times. The chain joins TRBV28 to TRBJ2-4; TRBD2 aligns across 13 bases. The end of the DNA is better explained by TRBJ2-7, so the J call may be wrong. Germline loops: CDR1 MDHEN, CDR2 SYDVKM. The CDR3 runs to 16 residues. In DNA, the CDR3 is TGTGCCAGCAGTCCGACACTAGCGGGAGGGGTTTTCGAGCAGTACTTC. Translated: CASSPTLAGGVFEQYF.

Worth noting for this clonotype: Just one base apart from a much larger clone, this may be a read error. The V call is TRBV20-1, the J call TRBJ2-7; maybe TRBD2 (6 bases). CDR1 DFQATT and CDR2 SNEGSKA come from the germline V gene (reference sequence). This CDR3 has 14 residues. The ends were cut back, 6 bases at V and 0 bases at J, with 15 bases in the middle. CDR3 DNA sequence: TGCAGTGCCCCCTATTCTAGCGACTCCTACGAGCAGTACTTC. Residues: CSAPYSSDSYEQYF.

This clonotype was counted many times. The gene calls are TRBV29-1 and TRBJ2-3; D is undetermined. Germline CDR1 is SQVTM and CDR2 is ANQGSEA. CDR3 length equals 12 residues. The germline V and J ends were trimmed by 5 bases and 6 bases, with 12 bases remaining between them. Here the CDR3 reads CSVYRPPDTQYF. CDR3 in DNA: TGCAGCGTTTATAGGCCCCCGGATACGCAGTATTTT.

The genes are TRBV7-3 and TRBJ2-5, with TRBD2 as a possible D gene (7 bases). CDR1 SGHTA and CDR2 FQGTGA come from the germline V gene. V shed 5 bases and J shed 4 bases, with 17 bases lying between them. The CDR3 has 15 residues. The CDR3: CASSQGGGRRETQYF. CDR3 bases: TGTGCCAGCAGCCAAGGGGGGGGGCGGAGAGAGACCCAGTACTTC. The full variable domain, its missing parts supplied by reference TRBV7-3 and TRBJ2-5, is GAGVSQTPSNKVTEKGKYVELRCDPISGHTALYWYRQSLGQGPEFLIYFQGTGAADDSGLPNDRFFAVRPEGSVSTLKIQRTERGDSAVYLCASSQGGGRRETQYFGPGTRLLVL.